Listed below are T cell receptor beta chains from one sample, sequenced in a study of blood T cell repertoires in COVID-19. Generated by immunoSEQ multiplex PCR, the TCRdb table keeps only in-frame clones and is missing some. In the table there are 200,000 to 300,000 clones, 86% of which are singletons. The sample was peripheral blood. These receptors all come from a man older than 75 with acute or convalescent COVID-19. CDR3s include the opening cysteine and the closing phenylalanine or tryptophan. Fields, in order: V gene, clone size, J gene, D gene, CDR3 DNA, CDR3 protein. D genes are given only for firm matches. Expanded clones are given a class, and other clones once, few, many or no size at all.

>TRBV19|-|TRBJ1-4|-
TGTGCCAGTAGTATGGGAAAAGGGAGAGAAAAACTGTTTTTT
CASSMGKGREKLFF
>TRBV7-2|-|TRBJ2-7|-
TGTGCCAGCAGTCGTTGGCGGGGAGCCTCCTACGAGCAGTACTTC
CASSRWRGASYEQYF
>TRBV2|few|TRBJ2-2|-
TGTGCCAGCAGTGAAGTGACTGCGACCGGGGAGCTGTTTTTT
CASSEVTATGELFF
>TRBV28|-|TRBJ2-1|TRBD2
TGTGCCAGCACCGGACTAGCGGGAGGGGGATACAATGAGCAGTTCTTC
CASTGLAGGGYNEQFF
>TRBV28|-|TRBJ2-6|-
TGTGCCAGCAGTTCTACAGGGACTGGGGCCAACGTCCTGACTTTC
CASSSTGTGANVLTF
>TRBV6-5|-|TRBJ1-4|-
TGTGCCAGCAGGCAGGGTCTACATGAAAAACTGTTTTTT
CASRQGLHEKLFF
>TRBV18|-|TRBJ1-1|-
TGTGCCACACGAGGACAGAACACTGAAGCTTTCTTT
CATRGQNTEAFF
>TRBV23-1|-|TRBJ2-7|TRBD2
TGCGCCAGCCTCGCCCAGGGTAGCGGGAGGCTGAGATACGAGCAGTACTTC
CASLAQGSGRLRYEQYF
>TRBV5-1|-|TRBJ1-2|-
TGCGCCAGCAGCCTGGACCTAGCGGGCTACACCTTC
CASSLDLAGYTF
>TRBV5-1|once|TRBJ2-5|TRBD1
TGCGCCAGCAGCCCGGGACAGGGGGAGACCCAGTACTTC
CASSPGQGETQYF
>TRBV11-2|-|TRBJ2-5|-
TGTGCCAGCAGCTTAGTGGGCAGTCACCAAGAGACCCAGTACTTC
CASSLVGSHQETQYF
>TRBV7-9|once|TRBJ2-3|TRBD2
TGTGCCAGCAGCTTAAAGGGGACTAGCGGGAGCGGAGATACGCAGTATTTT
CASSLKGTSGSGDTQYF
>TRBV19|many|TRBJ2-2|-
TGTGCCAGTAAACCAGGGTGGATAGGGGAGCTGTTTTTT
CASKPGWIGELFF
>TRBV19|-|TRBJ1-6|-
TGTGCCAGTAGTTTGGAGGGATATAATTCACCCCTCCACTTT
CASSLEGYNSPLHF
>TRBV24-1|-|TRBJ1-5|TRBD1
TGTGCCACCAGTGCCAATGAGGGGGCAGCCATCAGCAATCAGCCCCAGCATTTT
CATSANEGAAISNQPQHF
>TRBV19|-|TRBJ2-7|-
TGTGCCAGTAGTATAGGCACAGGGTCCTACGAGCAGTACTTC
CASSIGTGSYEQYF
>TRBV5-4|-|TRBJ2-2|-
TGTGCCAGCAGCTTCCCTCCGGGGGTTCCCGGGGAGCTGTTTTTT
CASSFPPGVPGELFF
>TRBV5-1|-|TRBJ2-6|-
TGCGCCAGCAGCTTGGTAGCAGGGCCTGGGGCCAACGTCCTGACTTTC
CASSLVAGPGANVLTF
>TRBV27|-|TRBJ2-3|-
TGTGCCAGCAGTTTTTCACACAAAGATACGCAGTATTTT
CASSFSHKDTQYF
>TRBV18|-|TRBJ1-1|-
TGTGCCAGCTCACCGCCGTTCATGAGCGGGAACACTGAAGCTTTCTTT
CASSPPFMSGNTEAFF
>TRBV6-5|-|TRBJ2-1|-
TGTGCCAGCAGTTACTCGAGCAATGAGCAGTTCTTC
CASSYSSNEQFF
>TRBV14|-|TRBJ2-7|TRBD1
TGTGCCAGCAGCACGGCACGGGACAGACGCTACGAGCAGTACTTC
CASSTARDRRYEQYF
>TRBV13|-|TRBJ2-7|-
TGTGCCAGCAGCTTAGGCCCCAAGACATTGACCTACGAGCAGTACTTC
CASSLGPKTLTYEQYF
>TRBV4-1|once|TRBJ1-2|-
TGCGCCAGCAGCCAAGGGAGTGTGAACTATGGCTACACCTTC
CASSQGSVNYGYTF
>TRBV19|-|TRBJ2-3|TRBD2
TGTGCCAGTAGCCTAGCGGGGGAAGTAGATACGCAGTATTTT
CASSLAGEVDTQYF
>TRBV4-1|-|TRBJ2-1|TRBD1
TGCGCCAGCCGACAGGGGGCTACTTATTCCGAGCAGTTCTTC
CASRQGATYSEQFF
>TRBV6-4|few|TRBJ1-2|TRBD1
TGTGCCAGCAGTCCCGGGACAGGAAACTATGGCTACACCTTC
CASSPGTGNYGYTF
>TRBV5-4|-|TRBJ2-6|-
TGTGCCAGCAGCTTGGGCGGCGGAGGATACCAATCTGGGGCCAACGTCCTGACTTTC
CASSLGGGGYQSGANVLTF
>TRBV4-1|-|TRBJ2-7|TRBD1
TGCGCCAGCAGCTTCCGGGACAGGGGCTCCTACGAGCAGTACTTC
CASSFRDRGSYEQYF
>TRBV12-5|-|TRBJ1-1|-
TGTGCTAGTGGTCGGGGGGCTATCACTGAAGCTTTCTTT
CASGRGAITEAFF
>TRBV3-1/TRBV3-2|-|TRBJ1-1|-
TGTGCCAGCAGCCGTATCAGGGGAACTGAAGCTTTCTTT
CASSRIRGTEAFF
>TRBV4-2|-|TRBJ1-6|-
TGTGCCAGCAGCGGGGCAGGGGAATATTCACCCCTCCACTTT
CASSGAGEYSPLHF
>TRBV10-1|-|TRBJ2-7|-
TGCGCCAGCAGTGAAGGGGCCCCTGGAGAGACCAACTCCTACGAGCAGTACTTC
CASSEGAPGETNSYEQYF
>TRBV7-9|-|TRBJ1-1|-
TGTGCCAGCAGCTTAGAGCCAGGGACTGAAGCTTTCTTT
CASSLEPGTEAFF
>TRBV9|-|TRBJ2-7|-
TGTGCCAGCAGCGTAGAGGGCGGGTACACCTACGAGCAGTACTTC
CASSVEGGYTYEQYF
>TRBV19|-|TRBJ2-1|TRBD1
TGTGCCAGTAAATTCGGACAGGGGAGCTCCTACAATGAGCAGTTCTTC
CASKFGQGSSYNEQFF
>TRBV5-1|-|TRBJ2-1|TRBD2
TGCGCCAGCAGCTTGGCCGAGACTAGCGGGAGAGTTGCCTTAAGCTCCTACAATGAGCAGTTCTTC
CASSLAETSGRVALSSYNEQFF
>TRBV19|-|TRBJ1-6|-
TGTGCCAGTAATCGGGAAAGTCATTCACCCCTCCACTTT
CASNRESHSPLHF
>TRBV6-5|few|TRBJ2-3|TRBD2
TGTGCCAGCAGTCGCAAACCATCTAGCGGGGGGGCTCTGTATTTT
CASSRKPSSGGALYF